This T cell receptor (beta chain) emerged from a study of blood T cell repertoires in COVID-19. Study details: COVID-19 samples from acute and convalescent phases originated in the United States, Italy and Spain. PBMCs, B-cell-depleted T cells, or T cells provided the cDNA or gDNA that made up the material.

This CDR3 has 14 amino acids. Trimming at V came to 1 base and at J to 6 bases, leaving 0 bases not matched to a gene. Germline V gene data show CDR1 as SGHTA and CDR2 as FQGNSA. Study processing details: Reference gene primer amplification in the assay estimated nucleated cell counts. Clones were read by immunoSEQ multiplex PCR, and TCRdb kept only the in-frame ones, dropping some. The DNA was the basis for D and trimming; V, J and clone size are from that table. The data contain 150,000 to 200,000 clones, 70% to 90% of them singletons. The material sequenced was peripheral blood. The source of this sequence is a human donor in a cohort sampled during active COVID-19. The chain carries TRBV7-2 and TRBJ2-1, with 10 bases matching TRBD2. As DNA, the CDR3 is TGTGCCAGCAGCTTAGGGACTAGCGGCAATGAGCAGTTCTTC. Translating it yields CASSLGTSGNEQFF.